What follows are 11 T cell receptor beta chains derived from one specimen sequenced in a study of blood T cell repertoires in COVID-19. Assay: immunoSEQ multiplex PCR; the TCRdb copy retains only in-frame clones and omits some. The data hold about 240,000 clones, with approximately 86% observed a single time. The sequenced material came from PBMCs or T cells enriched from blood (not recorded which). The receptors were sampled from a woman aged 35 to 49 with acute COVID-19.

The V call is TRBV6-5, the J call TRBJ2-3, with 9 bases that match TRBD1. This CDR3 has 13 amino acids. Germline trimming cut 4 bases from V and 10 bases from J; bases unmatched to any gene: 6. CDR1 and CDR2 from the germline V gene are MNHEY and SVGAGI. This chain's CDR3 is CASSSTGGRAQYF. CDR3 nucleotides: TGTGCCAGCAGTTCGACAGGGGGTCGGGCGCAGTATTTT.

The chain uses TRBV5-4 and TRBJ2-1; the D gene is possibly TRBD2 (5 bases). Germline CDR1 SGHNT, CDR2 YYREEE (reference sequence). The CDR3 loop spans 15 amino acids. With 1 base removed from V and 2 bases from J, the gap between germline ends came to 10 bases. The CDR3 nucleotides are TGTGCCAGCAGCTTGAGTAGCGAACCCTACAATGAGCAGTTCTTC. Amino acid sequence: CASSLSSEPYNEQFF.

In this sample, this clone turned up a few times. V usage is TRBV30 and J usage is TRBJ1-1, with TRBD1 matching over 9 bases. Germline-derived CDR1 and CDR2 are GTSNPN and SVGIG (reference sequence). CDR3 length equals 15 residues. The trim removed 5 bases at V and 4 bases at J, leaving 11 bases unmatched. DNA for the CDR3: TGTGCCTGGGCCTTAGGGACAGGGTGGAGCACTGAAGCTTTCTTT. Protein product: CAWALGTGWSTEAFF.

This clone was seen only once. The chain is built from TRBV6-5 and TRBJ1-5; possibly TRBD1 for D (6 bases). Germline V CDR1 and CDR2: MNHEY, SVGAGI. The germline V and J ends were trimmed by 6 bases and 2 bases, with 14 bases remaining between them. This CDR3 has 15 amino acids. The CDR3 sequence is CASSLQGNGNQPQHF. The CDR3, as DNA: TGTGCCAGCAGCCTACAGGGTAATGGCAATCAGCCCCAGCATTTT.

This sequence joins TRBV30 and TRBJ1-1, with D perhaps TRBD1 (5 bases). V was trimmed by 3 bases and J by 1 base, leaving 9 bases between them. Germline CDR1 is GTSNPN and CDR2 is SVGIG (reference sequence). CDR3 size: 13 residues. The CDR3 nucleotides read TGTGCCTGGAGCGCCGGACAGAACACTGAAGCTTTCTTT. It specifies CAWSAGQNTEAFF.

The chain recombines TRBV15 with TRBJ2-3; D gene unclear. The CDR3 is 13 amino acids. The ends were cut back, 1 base at V and 2 bases at J, with 4 bases in the middle. The germline gives CDR1 LNHNV, CDR2 YYDKDF (reference sequence). The CDR3 sequence is CATSRAYTDTQYF. For the CDR3, the DNA is TGTGCCACCAGCAGAGCCTACACAGATACGCAGTATTTT.

The chain combines TRBV7-3 with TRBJ2-1, with TRBD2 as a possible D gene (5 bases). The CDR3 covers 14 residues. From germline, CDR1 is SGHTA and CDR2 FQGTGA. V was pared by 6 bases and J by 6 bases, with 15 bases between. This chain's CDR3 is CASRVRVLGNEQFF. CDR3 nucleotides: TGTGCCAGCAGGGTGAGGGTTCTTGGCAATGAGCAGTTCTTC.

The chain joins TRBV5-6 to TRBJ1-2; maybe TRBD1 (6 bases). CDR3 size: 13 residues. V dropped 0 bases and J dropped 4 bases, with 7 bases sitting between them. Looked up from germline, CDR1 is SGHDT and CDR2 is YYEEEE. In DNA form, the CDR3 reads TGTGCCAGCAGCTTGGACAGGGTCTATGGCTACACCTTC. Its translation: CASSLDRVYGYTF. Full variable domain (rest looked up from reference TRBV5-6 and TRBJ1-2): DAGVTQSPTHLIKTRGQQVTLRCSPKSGHDTVSWYQQALGQGPQFIFQYYEEEERQRGNFPDRFSGHQFPNYSSELNVNALLLGDSALYLCASSLDRVYGYTFGSGTRLTVV.

This clone was counted once. The chain is built from TRBV5-1 and TRBJ1-1; TRBD1 is a possible D gene (6 bases). Germline-derived CDR1 and CDR2 are SGHRS and YFSETQ. The CDR3 spans 13 residues. The V end was cut by 2 bases, the J end by 5 bases, with 10 bases between. For the CDR3, the DNA is TGCGCCAGCAGCTTTGAAGGGGGAACTGAAGCTTTCTTT. This sequence encodes CASSFEGGTEAFF.

This clone has just a few counts. The chain combines TRBV11-3 with TRBJ1-2; TRBD1 is a possible D gene (5 bases). Germline assignment: CDR1 SGHNT and CDR2 YENEEA. With 5 bases removed from V and 8 bases from J, the gap between germline ends came to 15 bases. The CDR3 spans 13 residues. DNA for the CDR3: TGTGCCAGCAGCACCGCCCCGACAGTCGGCTACACCTTC. It codes for CASSTAPTVGYTF. The entire variable domain, with the rest obtained from reference TRBV11-3 and TRBJ1-2, is as follows: EAGVVQSPRYKIIEKKQPVAFWCNPISGHNTLYWYLQNLGQGPELLIRYENEEAVDDSQLPKDRFSAERLKGVDSTLKIQPAELGDSAVYLCASSTAPTVGYTFGSGTRLTVV.

This clone was counted a single time. The rearrangement uses TRBV11-2 and TRBJ2-1; TRBD2 aligns across 7 bases. Per germline, CDR1 SGHAT and CDR2 FQNNGV. Losses at the gene ends were 2 bases for V and 0 bases for J; bases not matched to a gene: 10. The CDR3 loop spans 18 amino acids. CDR3 sequence reads: CASSLNMLGGSSYNEQFF. CDR3 nucleotides: TGTGCCAGCAGCTTAAATATGTTGGGCGGGAGCTCCTACAATGAGCAGTTCTTC.